Included here is one TCR beta chain sequence, with context. What it binds is unknown. The data were obtained in a study of cytomegalovirus exposure and HLA in healthy donors. Study-wide findings and caveats: In a later analysis, HLA-associated beta chains showed higher expansion and lower generation probabilities than comparable chains. Around 160 TCR beta chains were listed as cytomegalovirus-associated. Per a later analysis, roughly 17,000 TCR beta sequences showed association with HLA alleles at 0.05 false discovery rate.

V was clipped by 4 bases and J by 11 bases, with 11 bases between them. This CDR3 spans 11 amino acids. Per the germline V gene, CDR1 is KGHSH and CDR2 is LQKENI. With 60 Vbeta and 13 Jbeta primers, the PCR was carried out. Data came from immunoSEQ multiplex PCR; TCRdb stores just in-frame clones and leaves some out. The table has around 220,000 clones, about 80% seen once. The receptor was derived from a girl between 5 and 17 years old in good health and CMV-seronegative. What was sequenced was PBMCs. The chain carries TRBV18 and TRBJ1-1; the D gene is possibly TRBD1 (6 bases). CDR3 in amino acids: CASSQTGRAFF. The CDR3 DNA reads TGTGCCAGCTCACAGACAGGTAGGGCTTTCTTT.